This T cell receptor (beta chain) originates from a study of cytomegalovirus exposure and HLA in healthy donors. Turning to this clone: Its antigen is unknown.

Primers for the PCR totalled 60 Vbeta and 13 Jbeta. Only in-frame clones appear in the TCRdb table, and some are missing; sequencing was by immunoSEQ multiplex PCR. The sample has 110,000 to 150,000 clones; around 75% are singletons. Notes on the study in general: TCR association rates varied by HLA locus in a later analysis, with DRB1 highest and HLA-C lowest. A later analysis appeared to link common viral pathogens to several of the most significant clusters.

It was healthy bone marrow donors who served as donors. Germline V gene sequence: CDR1 MDHEN, CDR2 SYDVKM. V was shortened by 1 base and J by 3 bases, with 12 bases between the two germline ends. The CDR3 loop spans 15 amino acids. The chain employs TRBV28 and TRBJ1-2; D uncertain. The TCR comes from a man in his fifties or sixties in good health and CMV-seronegative. The sample comprised PBMCs. The CDR3 DNA follows: TGTGCCAGCAGTTTATTAGAGGGTCCGGACTATGGCTACACCTTC. It specifies CASSLLEGPDYGYTF.